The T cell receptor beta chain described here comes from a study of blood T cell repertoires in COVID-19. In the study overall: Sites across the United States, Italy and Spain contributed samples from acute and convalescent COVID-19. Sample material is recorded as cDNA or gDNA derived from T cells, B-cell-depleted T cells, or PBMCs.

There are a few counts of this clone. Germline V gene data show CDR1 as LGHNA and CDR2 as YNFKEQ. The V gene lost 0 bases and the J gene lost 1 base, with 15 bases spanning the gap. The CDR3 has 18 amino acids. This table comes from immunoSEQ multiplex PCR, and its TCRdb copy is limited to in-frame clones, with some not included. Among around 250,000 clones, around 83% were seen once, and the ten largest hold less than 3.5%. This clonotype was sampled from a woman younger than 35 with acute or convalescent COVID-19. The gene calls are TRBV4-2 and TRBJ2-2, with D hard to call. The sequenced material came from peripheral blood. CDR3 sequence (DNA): TGTGCCAGCAGCCAAGATCTTACCAGGCCGTTGAACACCGGGGAGCTGTTTTTT. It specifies CASSQDLTRPLNTGELFF.